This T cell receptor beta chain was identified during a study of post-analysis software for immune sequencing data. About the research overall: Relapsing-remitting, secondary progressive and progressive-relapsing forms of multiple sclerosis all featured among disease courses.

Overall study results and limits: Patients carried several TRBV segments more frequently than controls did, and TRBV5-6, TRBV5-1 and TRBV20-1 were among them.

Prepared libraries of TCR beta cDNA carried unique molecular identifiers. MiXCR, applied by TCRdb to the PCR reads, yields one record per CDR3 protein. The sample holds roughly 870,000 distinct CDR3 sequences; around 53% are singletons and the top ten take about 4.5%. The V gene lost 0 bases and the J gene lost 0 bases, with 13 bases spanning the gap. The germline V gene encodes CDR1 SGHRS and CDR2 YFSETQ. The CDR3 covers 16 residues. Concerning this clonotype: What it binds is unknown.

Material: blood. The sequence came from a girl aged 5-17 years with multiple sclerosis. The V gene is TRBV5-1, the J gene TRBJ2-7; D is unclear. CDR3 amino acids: CASSLVAQASSYEQYF. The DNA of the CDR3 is TGCGCCAGCAGCTTGGTCGCCCAGGCGAGCTCCTACGAGCAGTACTTC.